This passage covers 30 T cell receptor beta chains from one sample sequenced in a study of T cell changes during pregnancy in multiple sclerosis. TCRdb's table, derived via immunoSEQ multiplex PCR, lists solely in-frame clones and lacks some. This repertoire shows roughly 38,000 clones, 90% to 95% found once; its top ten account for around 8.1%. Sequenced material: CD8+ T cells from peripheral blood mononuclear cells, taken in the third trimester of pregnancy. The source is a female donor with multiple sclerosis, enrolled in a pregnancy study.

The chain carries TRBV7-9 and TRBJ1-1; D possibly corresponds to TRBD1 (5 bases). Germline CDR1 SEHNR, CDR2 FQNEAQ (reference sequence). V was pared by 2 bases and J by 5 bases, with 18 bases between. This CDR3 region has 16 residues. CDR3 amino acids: CASSLWGGELGTEAFF. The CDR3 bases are TGTGCCAGCAGCTTATGGGGAGGGGAACTGGGGACTGAAGCTTTCTTT.

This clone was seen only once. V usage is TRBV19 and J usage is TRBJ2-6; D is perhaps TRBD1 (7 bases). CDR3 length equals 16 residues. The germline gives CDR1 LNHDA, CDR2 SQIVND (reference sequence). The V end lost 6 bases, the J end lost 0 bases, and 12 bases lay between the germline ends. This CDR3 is CASSQGGRSGANVLTF. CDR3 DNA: TGTGCCAGTAGCCAGGGGGGCCGCTCTGGGGCCAACGTCCTGACTTTC.

This CDR3 is CASSRTRVRTYEQYF. DNA of the CDR3: TGTGCCAGCAGCCGCACGAGGGTAAGGACCTACGAGCAGTACTTC. The chain recombines TRBV28 with TRBJ2-7; D perhaps matches TRBD2 (5 bases). Germline values: CDR1 MDHEN, CDR2 SYDVKM. Trimming shortened V by 6 bases and J by 2 bases, and 17 bases separated the two germline ends. This CDR3 region has 15 residues.

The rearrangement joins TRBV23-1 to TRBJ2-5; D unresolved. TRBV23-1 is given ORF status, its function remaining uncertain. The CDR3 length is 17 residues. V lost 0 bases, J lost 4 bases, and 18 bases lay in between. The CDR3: CASSQSTHGWSIETQYF. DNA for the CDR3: TGCGCCAGCAGTCAATCGACTCACGGTTGGTCGATAGAGACCCAGTACTTC.

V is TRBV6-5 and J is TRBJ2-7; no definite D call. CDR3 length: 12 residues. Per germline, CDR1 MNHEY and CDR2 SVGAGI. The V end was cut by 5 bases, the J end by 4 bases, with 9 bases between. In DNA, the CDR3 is TGTGCCAGCAGTCGATCGGAGTACGAGCAGTACTTC. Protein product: CASSRSEYEQYF.

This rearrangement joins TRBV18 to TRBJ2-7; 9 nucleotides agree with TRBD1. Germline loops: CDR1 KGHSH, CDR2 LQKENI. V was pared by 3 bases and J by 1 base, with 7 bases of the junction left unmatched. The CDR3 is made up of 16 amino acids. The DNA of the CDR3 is TGTGCCAGCTCACCGCCGACAGGGGGACTGTCCTACGAGCAGTACTTC. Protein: CASSPPTGGLSYEQYF.

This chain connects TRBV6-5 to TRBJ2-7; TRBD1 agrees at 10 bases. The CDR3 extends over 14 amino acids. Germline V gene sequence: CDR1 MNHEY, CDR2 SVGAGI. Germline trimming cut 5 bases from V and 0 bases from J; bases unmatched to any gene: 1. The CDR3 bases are TGTGCCAGCAGTAGACAGGGGGCCTCCTACGAGCAGTACTTC. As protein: CASSRQGASYEQYF.

The CDR3 sequence: CSAGQGADTEAFF. In DNA form, the CDR3 reads TGCAGCGCGGGACAGGGCGCGGACACTGAAGCTTTCTTT. The rearrangement uses TRBV29-1 and TRBJ1-1; TRBD1 aligns across 9 bases. The V gene end was trimmed by 7 bases and the J gene end by 3 bases; junction bases not matched to a gene: 6. Germline assignment: CDR1 SQVTM and CDR2 ANQGSEA. The CDR3 has 13 amino acids.

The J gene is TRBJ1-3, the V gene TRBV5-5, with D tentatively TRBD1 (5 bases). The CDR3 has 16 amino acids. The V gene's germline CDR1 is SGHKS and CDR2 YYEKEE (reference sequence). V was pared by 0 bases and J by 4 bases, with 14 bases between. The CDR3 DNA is TGTGCCAGCAGCTTGGTTGCCAGGGTGTCAGGAAACACCATATATTTT. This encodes CASSLVARVSGNTIYF.

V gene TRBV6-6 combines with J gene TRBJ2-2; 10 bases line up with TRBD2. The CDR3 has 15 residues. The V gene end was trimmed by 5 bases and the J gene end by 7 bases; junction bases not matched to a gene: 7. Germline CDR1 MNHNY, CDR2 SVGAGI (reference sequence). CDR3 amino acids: CASSKEREGYGELFF. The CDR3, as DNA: TGTGCCAGCAGTAAAGAGCGGGAGGGATACGGGGAGCTGTTTTTT.

The CDR3 sequence: CASSSRGLYVNTEAFF. In DNA form, the CDR3 reads TGTGCCAGCAGCTCTAGGGGGCTCTACGTGAACACTGAAGCTTTCTTT. This chain joins TRBV7-2 and TRBJ1-1, with 7 nucleotides matching TRBD1. Germline CDR1 and CDR2: SGHTA and FQGNSA. There are 16 residues in the CDR3. V was clipped by 4 bases and J by 0 bases; unmatched bases: 8. The entire variable domain, with the rest obtained from reference TRBV7-2 and TRBJ1-1, is as follows: GAGVSQSPSNKVTEKGKDVELRCDPISGHTALYWYRQSLGQGLEFLIYFQGNSAPDKSGLPSDRFSAERTGGSVSTLTIQRTQQEDSAVYLCASSSRGLYVNTEAFFGQGTRLTVV.

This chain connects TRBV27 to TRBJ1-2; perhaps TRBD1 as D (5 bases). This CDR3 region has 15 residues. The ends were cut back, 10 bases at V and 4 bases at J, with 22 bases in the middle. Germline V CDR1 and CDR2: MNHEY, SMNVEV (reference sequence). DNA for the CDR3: TGTGCCACCTCAATGCGGGGACCTTGGGGCTATGGCTACACCTTC. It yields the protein CATSMRGPWGYGYTF.

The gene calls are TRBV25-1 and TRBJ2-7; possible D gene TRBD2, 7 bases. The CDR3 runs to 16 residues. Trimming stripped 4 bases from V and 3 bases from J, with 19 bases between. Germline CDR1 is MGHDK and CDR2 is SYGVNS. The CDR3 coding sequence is TGTGCCAGCAGTGGAGCGGGACATTTTACACTCTACGAGCAGTACTTC. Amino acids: CASSGAGHFTLYEQYF.

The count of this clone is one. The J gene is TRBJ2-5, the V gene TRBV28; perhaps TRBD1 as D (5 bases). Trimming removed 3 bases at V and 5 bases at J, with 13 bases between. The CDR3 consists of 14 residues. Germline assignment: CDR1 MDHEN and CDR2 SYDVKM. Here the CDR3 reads CASSFWGPRETQYF. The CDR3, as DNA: TGTGCCAGCAGTTTTTGGGGCCCGAGGGAGACCCAGTACTTC.

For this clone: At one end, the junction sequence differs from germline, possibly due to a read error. The CDR3 region has the DNA TGTGCTAGCAGCTTAGGCGGACTAGGGGAAGGGGGTGAGCAGTTCTTC. Its protein is CASSLGGLGEGGEQFF. V is TRBV7-7 and J is TRBJ2-1, with a weak D call TRBD2 (7 bases). CDR1 SSHAT and CDR2 FNYEAQ come from the germline V gene (reference sequence). CDR3 length equals 16 residues.

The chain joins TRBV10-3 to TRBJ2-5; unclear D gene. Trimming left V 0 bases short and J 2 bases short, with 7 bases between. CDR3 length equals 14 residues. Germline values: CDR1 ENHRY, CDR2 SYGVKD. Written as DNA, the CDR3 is TGTGCCATCAGTGAGTCATCAGTTCAAGAGACCCAGTACTTC. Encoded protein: CAISESSVQETQYF.

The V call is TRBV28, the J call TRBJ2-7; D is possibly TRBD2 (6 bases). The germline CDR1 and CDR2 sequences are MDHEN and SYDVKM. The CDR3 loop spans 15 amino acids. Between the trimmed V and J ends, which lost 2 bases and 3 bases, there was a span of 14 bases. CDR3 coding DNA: TGTGCCAGCAGTTTAGGGGACCTCGGGGGCTACGAGCAGTACTTC. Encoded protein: CASSLGDLGGYEQYF.

The DNA for the CDR3 is TGCGCCAGCAGCCAAGAACCCACTAGCGGGAGCTTGGCTACGCAGTATTTT. This translates into CASSQEPTSGSLATQYF. The chain recombines TRBV4-1 with TRBJ2-3, with 11 bases lining up with TRBD2. The CDR3 extends over 17 amino acids. Losses at the gene ends were 0 bases for V and 8 bases for J; bases not matched to a gene: 10. Looked up from germline, CDR1 is MGHRA and CDR2 is YSYEKL.

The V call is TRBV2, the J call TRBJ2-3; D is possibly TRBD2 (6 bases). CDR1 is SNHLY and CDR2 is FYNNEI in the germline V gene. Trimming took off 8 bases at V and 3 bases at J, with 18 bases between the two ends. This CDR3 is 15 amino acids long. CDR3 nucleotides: TGTGCCAGCGAGCCCGGGACTCTCCCGACAGATACGCAGTATTTT. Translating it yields CASEPGTLPTDTQYF. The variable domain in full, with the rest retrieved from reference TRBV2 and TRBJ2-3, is EPEVTQTPSHQVTQMGQEVILRCVPISNHLYFYWYRQILGQKVEFLVSFYNNEISEKSEIFDDQFSVERPDGSNFTLKIRSTKLEDSAMYFCASEPGTLPTDTQYFGPGTRLTVL.

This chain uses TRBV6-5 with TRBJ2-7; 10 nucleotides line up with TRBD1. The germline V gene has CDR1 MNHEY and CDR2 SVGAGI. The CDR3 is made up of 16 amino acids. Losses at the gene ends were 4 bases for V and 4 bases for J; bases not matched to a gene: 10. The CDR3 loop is CASSSDPGQGYYEQYF. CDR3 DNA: TGTGCCAGCAGTTCCGACCCGGGACAGGGGTATTACGAGCAGTACTTC.

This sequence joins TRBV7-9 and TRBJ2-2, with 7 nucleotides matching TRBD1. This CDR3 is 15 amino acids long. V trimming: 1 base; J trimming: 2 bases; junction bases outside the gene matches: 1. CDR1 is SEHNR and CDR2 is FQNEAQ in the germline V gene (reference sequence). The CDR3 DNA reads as TGTGCCAGCAGCTTAGGAGGGGGCAACACCGGGGAGCTGTTTTTT. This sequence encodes CASSLGGGNTGELFF.

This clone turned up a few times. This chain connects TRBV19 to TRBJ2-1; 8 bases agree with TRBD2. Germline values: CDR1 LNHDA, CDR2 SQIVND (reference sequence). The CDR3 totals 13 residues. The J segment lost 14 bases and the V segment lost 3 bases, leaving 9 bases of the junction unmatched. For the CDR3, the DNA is TGTGCCAGTAGTATGCGTAGCGGGATCCAGGAGTTCTTC. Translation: CASSMRSGIQEFF.

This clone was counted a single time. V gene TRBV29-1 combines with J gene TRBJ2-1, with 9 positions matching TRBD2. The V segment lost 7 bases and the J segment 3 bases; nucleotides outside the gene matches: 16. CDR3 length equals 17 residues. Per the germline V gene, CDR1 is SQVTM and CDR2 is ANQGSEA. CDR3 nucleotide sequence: TGCAGCGCCGAGCCCTTAGCGGGAGTGCGCTACTACAATGAGCAGTTCTTC. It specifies CSAEPLAGVRYYNEQFF.

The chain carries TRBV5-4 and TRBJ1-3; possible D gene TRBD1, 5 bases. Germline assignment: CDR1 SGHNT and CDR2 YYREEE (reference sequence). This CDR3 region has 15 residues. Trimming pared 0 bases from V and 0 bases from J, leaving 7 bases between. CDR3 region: CASSLGQSSGNTIYF. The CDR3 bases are TGTGCCAGCAGCTTGGGACAGAGCTCTGGAAACACCATATATTTT.

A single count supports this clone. CDR3 sequence: CASSPSSGKTYNEQFF. CDR3 in DNA: TGTGCCAGCAGTCCGTCTAGCGGGAAAACCTACAATGAGCAGTTCTTC. The chain employs TRBV28 and TRBJ2-1; 9 bases match TRBD2. The CDR3 is 16 amino acids. The germline V gene has CDR1 MDHEN and CDR2 SYDVKM. J gave up 2 bases and V 5 bases, and 7 bases lay outside the gene matches.

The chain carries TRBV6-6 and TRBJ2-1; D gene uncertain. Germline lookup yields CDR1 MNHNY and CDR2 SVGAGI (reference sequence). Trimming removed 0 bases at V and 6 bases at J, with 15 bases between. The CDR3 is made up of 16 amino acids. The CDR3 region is CASSYSLNLGSNEQFF. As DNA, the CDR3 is TGTGCCAGCAGTTACTCGCTGAATTTGGGCTCCAATGAGCAGTTCTTC.

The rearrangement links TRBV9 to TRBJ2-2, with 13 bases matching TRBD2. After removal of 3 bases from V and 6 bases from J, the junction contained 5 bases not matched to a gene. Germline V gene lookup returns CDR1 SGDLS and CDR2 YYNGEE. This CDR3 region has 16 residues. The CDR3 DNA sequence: TGTGCCAGCAGCGCTGACGGACTAGCGGGAGCCGGGGAGCTGTTTTTT. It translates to CASSADGLAGAGELFF.

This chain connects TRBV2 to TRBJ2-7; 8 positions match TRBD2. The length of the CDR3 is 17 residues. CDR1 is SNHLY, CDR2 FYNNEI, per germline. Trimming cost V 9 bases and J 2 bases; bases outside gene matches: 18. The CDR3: CASLRTLAGQGTYEQYF. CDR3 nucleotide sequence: TGTGCCAGTTTAAGGACTCTAGCGGGCCAGGGCACCTACGAGCAGTACTTC.

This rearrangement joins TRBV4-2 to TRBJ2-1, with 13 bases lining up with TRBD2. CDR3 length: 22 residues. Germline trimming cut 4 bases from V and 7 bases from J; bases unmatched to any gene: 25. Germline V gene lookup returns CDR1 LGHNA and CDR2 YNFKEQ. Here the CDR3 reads CASSPTYSGLAGVDPVGNEQFF. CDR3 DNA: TGTGCCAGCAGCCCTACCTATTCTGGACTAGCGGGAGTAGATCCCGTCGGGAATGAGCAGTTCTTC.

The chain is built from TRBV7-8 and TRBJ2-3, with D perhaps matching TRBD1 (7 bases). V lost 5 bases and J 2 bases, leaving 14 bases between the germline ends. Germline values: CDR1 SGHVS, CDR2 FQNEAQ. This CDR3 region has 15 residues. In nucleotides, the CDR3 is TGTGCCAGCAGCGACCCAGGGGGGCCCACAGATACGCAGTATTTT. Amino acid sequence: CASSDPGGPTDTQYF.